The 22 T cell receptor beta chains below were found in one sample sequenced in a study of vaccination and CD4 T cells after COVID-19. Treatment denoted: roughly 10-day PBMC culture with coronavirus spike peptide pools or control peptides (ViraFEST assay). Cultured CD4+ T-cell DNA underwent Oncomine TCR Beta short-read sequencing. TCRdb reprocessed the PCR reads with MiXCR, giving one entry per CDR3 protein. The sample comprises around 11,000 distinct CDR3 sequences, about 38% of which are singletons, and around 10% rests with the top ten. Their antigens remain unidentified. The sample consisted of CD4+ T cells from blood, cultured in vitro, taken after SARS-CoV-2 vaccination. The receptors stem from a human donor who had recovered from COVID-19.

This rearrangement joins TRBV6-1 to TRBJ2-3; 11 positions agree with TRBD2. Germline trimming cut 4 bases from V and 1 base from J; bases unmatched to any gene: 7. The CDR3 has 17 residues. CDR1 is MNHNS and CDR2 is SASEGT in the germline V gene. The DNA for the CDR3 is TGTGCCAGCAGTGTAGCGGGAGGGTTTTCTGGCACAGATACGCAGTATTTT. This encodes CASSVAGGFSGTDTQYF.

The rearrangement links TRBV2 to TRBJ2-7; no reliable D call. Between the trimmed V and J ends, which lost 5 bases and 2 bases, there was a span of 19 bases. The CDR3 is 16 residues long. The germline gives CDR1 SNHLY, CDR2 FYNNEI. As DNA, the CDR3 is TGTGCCAGCAGTCCCTTTCCACCCCACACCCCCTACGAGCAGTACTTC. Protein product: CASSPFPPHTPYEQYF.

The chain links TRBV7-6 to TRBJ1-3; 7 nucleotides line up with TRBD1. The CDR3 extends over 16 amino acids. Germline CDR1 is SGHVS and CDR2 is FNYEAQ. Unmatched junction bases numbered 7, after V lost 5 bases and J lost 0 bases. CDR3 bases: TGTGCCAGCAGCCCGAGACAGGGTTTCTCTGGAAACACCATATATTTT. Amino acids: CASSPRQGFSGNTIYF.

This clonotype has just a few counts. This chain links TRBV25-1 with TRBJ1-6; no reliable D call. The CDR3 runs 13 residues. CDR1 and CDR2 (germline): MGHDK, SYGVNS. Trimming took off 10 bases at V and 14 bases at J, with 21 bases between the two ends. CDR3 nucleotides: TGTGCCACGGACGGACGGGTCGATTGGGCCCTCCACTTT. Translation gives CATDGRVDWALHF.

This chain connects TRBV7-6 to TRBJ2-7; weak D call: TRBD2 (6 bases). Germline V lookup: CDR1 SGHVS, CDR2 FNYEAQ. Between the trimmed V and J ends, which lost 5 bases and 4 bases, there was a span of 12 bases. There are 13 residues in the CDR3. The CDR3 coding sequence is TGTGCCAGCAGCCAGCAGGAGGGATACGAGCAGTACTTC. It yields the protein CASSQQEGYEQYF.

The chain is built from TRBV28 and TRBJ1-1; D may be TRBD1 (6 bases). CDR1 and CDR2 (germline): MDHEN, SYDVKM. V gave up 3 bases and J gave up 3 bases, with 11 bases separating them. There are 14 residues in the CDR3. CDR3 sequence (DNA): TGTGCCAGCAGTTTTGACAGGTTGTACACTGAAGCTTTCTTT. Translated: CASSFDRLYTEAFF.

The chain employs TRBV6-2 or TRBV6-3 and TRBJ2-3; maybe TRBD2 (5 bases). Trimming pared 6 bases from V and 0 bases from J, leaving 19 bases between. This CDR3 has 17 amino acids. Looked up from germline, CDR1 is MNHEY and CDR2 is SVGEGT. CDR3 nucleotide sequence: TGTGCCAGCAGCCGATCCACCAAACTAGTGAGCACAGATACGCAGTATTTT. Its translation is CASSRSTKLVSTDTQYF.

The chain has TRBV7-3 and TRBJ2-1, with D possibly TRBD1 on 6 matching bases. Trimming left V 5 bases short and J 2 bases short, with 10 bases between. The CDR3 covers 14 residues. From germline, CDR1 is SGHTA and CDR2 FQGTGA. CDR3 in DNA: TGTGCCAGCAGCCCAGGGGTCCCCTACAATGAGCAGTTCTTC. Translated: CASSPGVPYNEQFF.

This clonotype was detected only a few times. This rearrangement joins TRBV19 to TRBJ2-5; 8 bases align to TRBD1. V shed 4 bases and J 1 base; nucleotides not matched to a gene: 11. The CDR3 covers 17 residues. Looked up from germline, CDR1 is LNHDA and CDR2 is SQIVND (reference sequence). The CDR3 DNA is TGTGCCAGTAGTACGCCCTTCAGGGGGCGCTCCCAAGAGACCCAGTACTTC. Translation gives CASSTPFRGRSQETQYF. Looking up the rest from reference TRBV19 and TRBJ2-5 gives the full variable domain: DGGITQSPKYLFRKEGQNVTLSCEQNLNHDAMYWYRQDPGQGLRLIYYSQIVNDFQKGDIAEGYSVSREKKESFPLTVTSAQKNPTAFYLCASSTPFRGRSQETQYFGPGTRLLVL.

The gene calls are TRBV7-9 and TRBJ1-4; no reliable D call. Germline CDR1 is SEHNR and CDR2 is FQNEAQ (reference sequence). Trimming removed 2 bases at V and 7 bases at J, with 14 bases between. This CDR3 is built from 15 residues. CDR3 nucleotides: TGTGCCAGCAGCTTAACCCCGCCAAGAAGTGAAAAACTGTTTTTT. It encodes CASSLTPPRSEKLFF.

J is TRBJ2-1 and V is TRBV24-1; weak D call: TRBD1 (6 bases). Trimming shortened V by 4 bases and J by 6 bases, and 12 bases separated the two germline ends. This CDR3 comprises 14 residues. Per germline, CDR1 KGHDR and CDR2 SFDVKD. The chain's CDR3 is CATSDPAGVNEQFF. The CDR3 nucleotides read TGTGCCACCAGTGACCCCGCAGGGGTCAATGAGCAGTTCTTC.

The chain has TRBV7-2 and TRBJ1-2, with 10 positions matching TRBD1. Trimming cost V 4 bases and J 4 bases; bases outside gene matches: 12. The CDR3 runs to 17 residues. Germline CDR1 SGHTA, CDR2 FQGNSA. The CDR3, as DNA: TGTGCCAGCAGCTCGAGCCGGGACAGGGGCCAGAGCTATGGCTACACCTTC. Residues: CASSSSRDRGQSYGYTF.

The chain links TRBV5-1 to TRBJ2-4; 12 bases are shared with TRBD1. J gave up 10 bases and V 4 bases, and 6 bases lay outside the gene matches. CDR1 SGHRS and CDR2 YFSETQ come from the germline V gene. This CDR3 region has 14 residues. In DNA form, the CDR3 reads TGCGCCAGCAGCACCCCGGGACAGGGGGCTATTCAGTACTTC. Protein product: CASSTPGQGAIQYF.

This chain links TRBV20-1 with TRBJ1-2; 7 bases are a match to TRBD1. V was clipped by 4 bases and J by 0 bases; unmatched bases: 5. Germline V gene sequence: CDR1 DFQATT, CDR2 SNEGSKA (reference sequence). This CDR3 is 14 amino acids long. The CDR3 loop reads CSAIRQGSNYGYTF. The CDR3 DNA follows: TGCAGTGCTATTCGACAGGGCTCTAACTATGGCTACACCTTC.

CDR3 DNA sequence: TGTGCCACTCAGGAAACCGGGACAGAAAACTACGAGCAGTACTTC. The encoded protein is CATQETGTENYEQYF. This rearrangement joins TRBV28 to TRBJ2-7; 7 bases are a match to TRBD1. Germline CDR1 reads MDHEN; CDR2 reads SYDVKM. The CDR3 totals 15 residues. J lost 3 bases, V lost 10 bases, and 15 bases had no gene match.

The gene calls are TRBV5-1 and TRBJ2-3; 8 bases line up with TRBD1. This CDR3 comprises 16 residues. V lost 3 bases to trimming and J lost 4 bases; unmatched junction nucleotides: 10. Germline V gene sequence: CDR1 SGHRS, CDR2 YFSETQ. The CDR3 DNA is TGCGCCAGCAGCTCGGGACAGGTAGTCCAAGCAGATACGCAGTATTTT. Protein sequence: CASSSGQVVQADTQYF.

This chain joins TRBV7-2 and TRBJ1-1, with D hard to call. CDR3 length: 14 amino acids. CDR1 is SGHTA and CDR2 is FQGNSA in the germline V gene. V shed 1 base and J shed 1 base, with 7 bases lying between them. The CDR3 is CASSLGGWNTEAFF. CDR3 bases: TGTGCCAGCAGCTTAGGCGGTTGGAACACTGAAGCTTTCTTT.

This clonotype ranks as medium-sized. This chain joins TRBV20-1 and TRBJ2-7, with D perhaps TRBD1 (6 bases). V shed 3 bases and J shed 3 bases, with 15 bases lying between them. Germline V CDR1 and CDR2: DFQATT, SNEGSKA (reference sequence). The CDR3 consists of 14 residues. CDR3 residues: CSASLATGLYEQYF. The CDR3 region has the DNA TGCAGTGCTAGCCTAGCCACAGGGCTCTACGAGCAGTACTTC.

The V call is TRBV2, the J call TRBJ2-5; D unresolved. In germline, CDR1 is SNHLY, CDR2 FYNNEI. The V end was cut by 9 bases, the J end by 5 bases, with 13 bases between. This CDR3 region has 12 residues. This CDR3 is CASTTSVETQYF. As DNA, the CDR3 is TGTGCCAGTACCACCTCTGTGGAGACCCAGTACTTC.

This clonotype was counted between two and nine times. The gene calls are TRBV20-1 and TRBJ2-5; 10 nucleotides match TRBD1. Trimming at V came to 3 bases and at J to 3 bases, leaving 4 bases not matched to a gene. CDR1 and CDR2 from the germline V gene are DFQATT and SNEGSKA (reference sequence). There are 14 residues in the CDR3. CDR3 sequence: CSASGTGVKETQYF. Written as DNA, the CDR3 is TGCAGTGCTAGTGGGACAGGGGTAAAAGAGACCCAGTACTTC.

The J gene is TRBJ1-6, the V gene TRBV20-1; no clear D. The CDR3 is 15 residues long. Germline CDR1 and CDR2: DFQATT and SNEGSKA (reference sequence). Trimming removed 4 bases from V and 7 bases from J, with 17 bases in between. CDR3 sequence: CSANSRGLLNSPLHF. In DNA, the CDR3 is TGCAGTGCTAATTCCCGGGGTCTTTTAAATTCACCCCTCCACTTT.

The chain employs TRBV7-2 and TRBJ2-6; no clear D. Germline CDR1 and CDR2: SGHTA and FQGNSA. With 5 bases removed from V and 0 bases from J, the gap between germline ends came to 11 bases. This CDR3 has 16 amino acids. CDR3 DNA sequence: TGTGCCAGCAGCGCACAAAGATCCTCTGGGGCCAACGTCCTGACTTTC. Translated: CASSAQRSSGANVLTF.